The clone carrying this T cell receptor (beta chain) was found many times. Its matching antigen is unknown. This sample is drawn from a study of T cells after yellow fever vaccination. General study points: There was a possibility that FACS-sorted repertoires contained abundant clonotypes contaminating from the bulk population.

The CDR3 loop spans 15 amino acids. Germline V gene data show CDR1 as SGHTA and CDR2 as FQGTGA. V lost 6 bases, J lost 5 bases, and 7 bases stayed unmatched. TCRdb processed the 5' RACE reads anew with MiXCR; each CDR3 protein has one entry. This table has over 250,000 distinct CDR3 sequences, over 4% appearing once. The TCR comes from a man aged 18 to 35 who received the YFV17D yellow fever vaccine. The rearrangement joins TRBV7-3 to TRBJ2-2; the match to TRBD2 covers 9 bases. Sequenced material: PBMCs, taken 5 days after the yellow fever booster vaccination. The CDR3 DNA sequence: TGTGCCAGCAGTTTAGCGGGGGCGATGACCGGGGAGCTGTTTTTT. It specifies CASSLAGAMTGELFF.